One T cell receptor (beta chain) is described in this entry. V was pared by 5 bases and J by 7 bases, with 3 bases of the junction left unmatched. CDR3 length equals 14 residues. The germline V gene has CDR1 MNHEY and CDR2 SMNVEV (reference sequence). These data are taken from a study of blood T cell repertoires in COVID-19. For the study at large: Samples representing acute and convalescent COVID-19 were sourced from the United States, Italy and Spain.

Methods used by the authors: Amplified reference gene primers provided the basis for estimating nucleated cell counts. The table came from immunoSEQ multiplex PCR; TCRdb's copy has only in-frame clones and leaves some out. From that table come the V and J calls and clone size; the DNA was used to work out D and trimming. The sample records 65,000 to 80,000 clones, about 86% being singletons. The source is a man older than 75 in a cohort sampled during active COVID-19. The gene calls are TRBV27 and TRBJ1-6, with 9 bases that match TRBD1. Source material: peripheral blood. This CDR3 reads CASSTDRGNSPLHF. As DNA, the CDR3 is TGTGCCAGCAGTACAGACAGGGGGAATTCACCCCTCCACTTT.